These 32 T cell receptor beta chains originate from one sample sequenced in a study of T-cell reconstitution after alpha-beta-depleted transplantation in children. Preparation of the TCRbeta library used unique molecular identifiers. In TCRdb, the PCR reads were re-called with MiXCR into one record per CDR3 protein. This table has under 400,000 distinct CDR3 sequences, around 25% appearing once. Sequences were derived from PBMCs, mostly from graft donor cells, sampled 180 days after TCRalphabeta/CD19-depleted stem cell transplant. The receptor source for this set is a male patient aged 10 to 17 who had a stem cell transplant for acute lymphoblastic leukemia, so the T cells may come from the graft donor.

V and J are TRBV10-3 and TRBJ1-1; no definite D call. This CDR3 is 13 amino acids long. With 3 bases removed from V and 3 bases from J, the gap between germline ends came to 8 bases. The germline CDR1 and CDR2 sequences are ENHRY and SYGVKD. CDR3 sequence (DNA): TGTGCCATCAGTGATTCGACTGACACTGAAGCTTTCTTT. Protein: CAISDSTDTEAFF.

This clonotype has a count of ten or more. This chain joins TRBV20-1 and TRBJ2-7, with a tentative D call TRBD1 (6 bases). The germline CDR1 and CDR2 sequences are DFQATT and SNEGSKA (reference sequence). The CDR3 extends over 15 amino acids. With 0 bases removed from V and 1 base from J, the gap between germline ends came to 13 bases. In DNA, the CDR3 is TGCAGTGCTAGAGATCCTGGTACAGGGTCCTACGAGCAGTACTTC. Amino acids: CSARDPGTGSYEQYF.

The rearrangement uses TRBV7-3 and TRBJ2-3, with 13 bases that match TRBD2. With 1 base clipped from V and 3 bases from J, the junction kept 7 bases outside the gene matches. The CDR3 length is 18 residues. Germline CDR1 is SGHTA and CDR2 is FQGTGA. The chain's CDR3 is CASSLKTSGRLGTDTQYF. In DNA form, the CDR3 reads TGTGCCAGCAGCTTAAAGACTAGCGGGAGGTTAGGAACAGATACGCAGTATTTT.

This clonotype was picked up many times. This rearrangement joins TRBV4-1 to TRBJ2-7; TRBD2 is a possible D gene (5 bases). The germline V gene encodes CDR1 MGHRA and CDR2 YSYEKL. V was trimmed by 1 base and J by 0 bases, leaving 13 bases between them. This CDR3 is built from 16 residues. The CDR3 protein is CASSQGRGGGSYEQYF. The CDR3 nucleotides read TGCGCCAGCAGCCAAGGACGGGGTGGAGGCTCCTACGAGCAGTACTTC.

V is TRBV29-1 and J is TRBJ2-1; D gene ambiguous. This CDR3 region has 11 residues. CDR1 is SQVTM, CDR2 ANQGSEA, per germline. V was pared by 7 bases and J by 6 bases, with 10 bases between. The CDR3 sequence: CSGDLVNEQFF. In nucleotides, the CDR3 is TGCAGCGGTGACCTAGTCAATGAGCAGTTCTTC.

The V call is TRBV5-1, the J call TRBJ2-1; 7 bases are shared with TRBD1. This CDR3 has 15 residues. Germline assignment: CDR1 SGHRS and CDR2 YFSETQ. With 2 bases clipped from V and 0 bases from J, the junction kept 2 bases outside the gene matches. The chain's CDR3 is CASSFWDSSYNEQFF. In DNA form, the CDR3 reads TGCGCCAGCAGCTTTTGGGACAGCTCCTACAATGAGCAGTTCTTC.

This clonotype was seen a few times. The rearrangement links TRBV10-3 to TRBJ1-2; D is perhaps TRBD1 (6 bases). The CDR3 loop spans 13 amino acids. CDR1 and CDR2 (germline): ENHRY, SYGVKD. V gave up 3 bases and J gave up 4 bases, with 9 bases separating them. The CDR3 region is CAISDRGIYGYTF. As DNA, the CDR3 is TGTGCCATCAGTGATAGGGGGATCTATGGCTACACCTTC.

This clonotype was recorded at least ten times. The V call is TRBV5-1, the J call TRBJ1-1; maybe TRBD1 (6 bases). Germline V gives CDR1 SGHRS, CDR2 YFSETQ. The CDR3 sequence is 14 residues long. V dropped 4 bases and J dropped 9 bases, with 19 bases sitting between them. CDR3 sequence reads: CASSIDGTYDQAFF. Written as DNA, the CDR3 is TGCGCCAGCAGCATAGACGGGACATATGATCAAGCTTTCTTT.

The chain joins TRBV9 to TRBJ2-1, with D perhaps matching TRBD2 (6 bases). CDR1 is SGDLS, CDR2 YYNGEE, per germline. The ends were cut back, 4 bases at V and 3 bases at J, with 14 bases in the middle. The CDR3 runs 15 residues. DNA of the CDR3: TGTGCCAGCAGCCTCCCGGGACTCCTCTACAATGAGCAGTTCTTC. Translated, it gives CASSLPGLLYNEQFF.

This chain uses TRBV19 with TRBJ2-5, with TRBD2 identical over 10 bases. The CDR3 is made up of 16 amino acids. Germline V gene lookup returns CDR1 LNHDA and CDR2 SQIVND (reference sequence). Trimming removed 5 bases from V and 5 bases from J; junction bases left unmatched: 11. The DNA of the CDR3 is TGTGCCAGTAGTTCGTCTCTAGCGGGAGAACGTGAGACCCAGTACTTC. The encoded protein is CASSSSLAGERETQYF.

This clonotype was observed a handful of times. V usage is TRBV6-5 and J usage is TRBJ2-6; maybe TRBD1 (5 bases). V lost 6 bases, J lost 1 base, and 7 bases lay in between. The CDR3 runs to 14 residues. Per germline, CDR1 MNHEY and CDR2 SVGAGI. CDR3 DNA sequence: TGTGCCAGCAGCTACAGGTCTGGGGCCAACGTCCTGACTTTC. It yields the protein CASSYRSGANVLTF.

This chain links TRBV29-1 with TRBJ2-7; D gene uncertain. With 5 bases removed from V and 1 base from J, the gap between germline ends came to 9 bases. Germline CDR1 SQVTM, CDR2 ANQGSEA. The CDR3 has 12 amino acids. This chain's CDR3 is CSVLAVSYEQYF. The CDR3 DNA reads as TGCAGCGTTCTGGCAGTATCCTACGAGCAGTACTTC.

J is TRBJ2-1 and V is TRBV2; 8 nucleotides align to TRBD2. Germline CDR1 is SNHLY and CDR2 is FYNNEI. V shed 10 bases, J shed 3 bases, and the junction held 14 bases outside the gene matches. The length of the CDR3 is 16 residues. In DNA, the CDR3 is TGTGCCACCGCCGGGGGGGCGGGAGTCCACTACAATGAGCAGTTCTTC. Amino acid sequence: CATAGGAGVHYNEQFF.

This clonotype has just a few counts. This chain uses TRBV27 with TRBJ1-5; 7 bases line up with TRBD1. Per germline, CDR1 MNHEY and CDR2 SMNVEV (reference sequence). J gave up 4 bases and V 3 bases, and 3 bases lay outside the gene matches. The CDR3 extends over 14 amino acids. The CDR3 loop is CASSFRGTNQPQHF. The CDR3 coding sequence is TGTGCCAGCAGTTTCAGGGGGACAAATCAGCCCCAGCATTTT.

The chain has TRBV15 and TRBJ1-1, with D tentatively TRBD1 (5 bases). V shed 0 bases and J shed 1 base, with 12 bases lying between them. Germline CDR1 and CDR2: LNHNV and YYDKDF (reference sequence). CDR3 size: 16 residues. The CDR3 region has the DNA TGTGCCACCAGCAGAGACTGGGGGGTCGGGAACACTGAAGCTTTCTTT. It is translated as CATSRDWGVGNTEAFF.

This clonotype came up a few times. J is TRBJ2-3 and V is TRBV6-5; the D is unclear. CDR3 length: 14 residues. Trimming cost V 2 bases and J 5 bases, with 11 bases left between them. Germline CDR1 reads MNHEY; CDR2 reads SVGAGI. The CDR3 loop reads CASSYDTAIDTQYF. In nucleotides, the CDR3 is TGTGCCAGCAGTTACGACACCGCGATAGATACGCAGTATTTT.

The chain employs TRBV12-3 or TRBV12-4 and TRBJ2-3; 9 bases fit TRBD2. The CDR3 is 17 amino acids. J lost 4 bases, V lost 6 bases, and 14 bases had no gene match. DNA of the CDR3: TGTGCCAGCAGGGGTTGGGGCGGGAGGGCCCCCTCAGATACGCAGTATTTT. Protein: CASRGWGGRAPSDTQYF.

This clonotype was counted between two and nine times. The chain carries TRBV7-3 and TRBJ1-1; 9 positions agree with TRBD1. CDR1 is SGHTA, CDR2 FQGTGA, per germline. This CDR3 comprises 17 residues. Trimming cost V 0 bases and J 6 bases; bases outside gene matches: 11. The CDR3 bases are TGTGCCAGCAGCTTAACACCATCCGGGACAGGGATCTCTGAAGCTTTCTTT. Protein product: CASSLTPSGTGISEAFF.

This chain uses TRBV9 with TRBJ2-5; a possible D gene is TRBD1 (6 bases). From germline, CDR1 is SGDLS and CDR2 YYNGEE. V lost 0 bases, J lost 5 bases, and 14 bases lay in between. This CDR3 region has 15 residues. The CDR3 sequence is CASSVAPARGETQYF. The DNA for the CDR3 is TGTGCCAGCAGCGTAGCTCCGGCCAGGGGTGAGACCCAGTACTTC.

The chain uses TRBV4-2 and TRBJ1-2; D is unresolved. The CDR3 length is 14 residues. The germline gives CDR1 LGHNA, CDR2 YNFKEQ. V was trimmed by 1 base and J by 5 bases, leaving 11 bases between them. The CDR3 nucleotides read TGTGCCAGCAGCCAAGGTAACTTCCTATATGGCTACACCTTC. Residues: CASSQGNFLYGYTF.

The chain is built from TRBV27 and TRBJ2-3; TRBD2 agrees at 10 bases. The germline V gene encodes CDR1 MNHEY and CDR2 SMNVEV (reference sequence). After removal of 1 base from V and 4 bases from J, the junction contained 5 bases not matched to a gene. This CDR3 is 16 amino acids long. The CDR3 coding sequence is TGTGCCAGCAGTTTATGGGCTAGCGGGAGTTCAGATACGCAGTATTTT. Protein product: CASSLWASGSSDTQYF.

CDR3 DNA sequence: TGTGCCAGCCGTTCCTACGAGCAGTACTTC. Its translation: CASRSYEQYF. The chain joins TRBV18 to TRBJ2-7; D uncertain. The V gene lost 8 bases and the J gene lost 1 base, with 3 bases spanning the gap. This CDR3 spans 10 amino acids. Germline CDR1 reads KGHSH; CDR2 reads LQKENI.

This clonotype was seen only a few times. This chain links TRBV27 with TRBJ2-1; D might be TRBD1 (6 bases). The germline V and J ends were trimmed by 6 bases and 0 bases, with 21 bases remaining between them. Germline CDR1 and CDR2: MNHEY and SMNVEV (reference sequence). This CDR3 spans 18 amino acids. The CDR3 reads CASRGAKRRNNSYNEQFF. In nucleotides, the CDR3 is TGTGCCAGCAGGGGGGCCAAGCGGAGGAATAACTCCTACAATGAGCAGTTCTTC.

This clonotype was detected a few times. The CDR3 spells CATSRGHYEQYF. In DNA, the CDR3 is TGTGCCACCAGCAGAGGACACTACGAGCAGTACTTC. The rearrangement uses TRBV15 and TRBJ2-7; D uncertain. Germline CDR1 LNHNV, CDR2 YYDKDF (reference sequence). The CDR3 consists of 12 residues. Trimming stripped 1 base from V and 3 bases from J, with 4 bases between.

The genes are TRBV29-1 and TRBJ2-4; 9 bases match TRBD1. There are 16 residues in the CDR3. CDR1 is SQVTM, CDR2 ANQGSEA, per germline. Unmatched junction bases numbered 11, after V lost 3 bases and J lost 5 bases. The CDR3 sequence: CSVDGVQGANENIQYF. The CDR3, as DNA: TGCAGCGTTGATGGGGTACAGGGGGCGAATGAAAACATTCAGTACTTC.

This clonotype came up many times. CDR3 sequence reads: CASTWAGLWTQYF. CDR3 bases: TGTGCCAGCACCTGGGCGGGACTCTGGACCCAGTACTTC. The chain recombines TRBV12-3 or TRBV12-4 with TRBJ2-5; maybe TRBD2 (6 bases). The CDR3 totals 13 residues. V dropped 7 bases and J dropped 7 bases, with 16 bases sitting between them.

This clonotype was counted between two and nine times. The J gene is TRBJ2-3, the V gene TRBV3-1, with D unresolved. CDR3 length equals 15 residues. In germline, CDR1 is LGHDT, CDR2 YNNKEL (reference sequence). V dropped 5 bases and J dropped 0 bases, with 12 bases sitting between them. The DNA of the CDR3 is TGTGCCAGCAGCAGGACGGGCACTAGCACAGATACGCAGTATTTT. It is translated as CASSRTGTSTDTQYF.

The chain combines TRBV7-2 with TRBJ2-5; D perhaps matches TRBD2 (6 bases). The germline gives CDR1 SGHTA, CDR2 FQGNSA. CDR3 length: 13 amino acids. Deletions cut 6 bases from V and 5 bases from J, with 13 bases between. The CDR3 region is CASSRWGVETQYF. CDR3 in DNA: TGTGCCAGCAGTCGGTGGGGGGTCGAGACCCAGTACTTC.

This clonotype was seen more than once but under ten times. This rearrangement joins TRBV7-3 to TRBJ2-3; 9 bases agree with TRBD1. The J segment lost 3 bases and the V segment lost 5 bases, leaving 6 bases of the junction unmatched. The CDR3 extends over 15 amino acids. Germline CDR1 reads SGHTA; CDR2 reads FQGTGA. The DNA of the CDR3 is TGTGCCAGCAGCCTCTACAGGGGGCGGACAGATACGCAGTATTTT. Translating gives CASSLYRGRTDTQYF.

The chain's CDR3 is CASGPLMGGEKLFF. In nucleotides, the CDR3 is TGTGCCAGCGGACCTTTAATGGGTGGTGAAAAACTGTTTTTT. J is TRBJ1-4 and V is TRBV25-1, with unresolved D. Trimming pared 8 bases from V and 7 bases from J, leaving 17 bases between. The CDR3 contains 14 residues. CDR1 MGHDK and CDR2 SYGVNS come from the germline V gene. The full variable domain, in which reference TRBV25-1 and TRBJ1-4 provide the parts outside the CDR3, is EADIYQTPRYLVIGTGKKITLECSQTMGHDKMYWYQQDPGMELHLIHYSYGVNSTEKGDLSSESTVSRIRTEHFPLTLESARPSHTSQYLCASGPLMGGEKLFFGSGTQLSVL.

This chain connects TRBV18 to TRBJ2-1; D gene ambiguous. The CDR3 is made up of 15 amino acids. Per the germline V gene, CDR1 is KGHSH and CDR2 is LQKENI. The V end was cut by 1 base, the J end by 6 bases, with 13 bases between. The CDR3 nucleotides read TGTGCCAGCTCACCACAGAACCCGACCTCCAATGAGCAGTTCTTC. Translated, it gives CASSPQNPTSNEQFF.

In this sample, this clonotype turned up a few times. This chain connects TRBV9 to TRBJ2-7; no reliable D call. In germline, CDR1 is SGDLS, CDR2 YYNGEE. The germline V and J ends were trimmed by 0 bases and 6 bases, with 19 bases remaining between them. The CDR3 covers 16 residues. The CDR3 reads CASSVGPRPLLGEQYF. Here the CDR3 DNA reads TGTGCCAGCAGCGTAGGGCCCCGTCCCTTGCTAGGCGAGCAGTACTTC.